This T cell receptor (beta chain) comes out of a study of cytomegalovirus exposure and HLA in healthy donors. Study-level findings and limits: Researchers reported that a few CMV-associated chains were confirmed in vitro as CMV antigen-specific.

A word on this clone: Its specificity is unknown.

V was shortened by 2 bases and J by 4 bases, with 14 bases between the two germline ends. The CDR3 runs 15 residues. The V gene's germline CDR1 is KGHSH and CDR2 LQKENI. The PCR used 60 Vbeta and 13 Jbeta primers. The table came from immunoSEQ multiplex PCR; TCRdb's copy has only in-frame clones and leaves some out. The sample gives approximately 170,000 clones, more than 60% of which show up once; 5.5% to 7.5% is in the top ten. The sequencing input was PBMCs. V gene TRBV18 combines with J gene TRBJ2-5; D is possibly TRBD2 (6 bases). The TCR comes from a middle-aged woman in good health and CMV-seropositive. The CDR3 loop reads CASSPIPGVRETQYF. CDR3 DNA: TGTGCCAGCTCACCAATTCCGGGGGTAAGAGAGACCCAGTACTTC. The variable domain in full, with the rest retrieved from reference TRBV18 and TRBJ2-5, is NAGVMQNPRHLVRRRGQEARLRCSPMKGHSHVYWYRQLPEEGLKFMVYLQKENIIDESGMPKERFSAEFPKEGPSILRIQQVVRGDSAAYFCASSPIPGVRETQYFGPGTRLLVL.